This entry features one T cell receptor beta chain sequence. The data are from a study of blood T cell repertoires in COVID-19. On the study more broadly: Spain, Italy and the United States supplied samples that represented acute and convalescent COVID-19. Sample material is recorded as cDNA or gDNA derived from T cells, B-cell-depleted T cells, or PBMCs.

CDR3 length: 15 residues. The germline V gene has CDR1 SGDLS and CDR2 YYNGEE. Trimming at V came to 0 bases and at J to 3 bases, leaving 5 bases not matched to a gene. Original methodology: How many nucleated cells were present was estimated from reference gene primer amplification. Data came from immunoSEQ multiplex PCR; TCRdb stores just in-frame clones and leaves some out. V and J calls and clone size are those listed in that table; D and trimming were worked out from the DNA. The sample gives tens of thousands of clones, 80% to 90% of which show up once; 25% is in the top ten. The chain carries TRBV9 and TRBJ2-5, with TRBD2 matching over 7 bases. Sequences were obtained from peripheral blood. The origin of this receptor is a woman older than 75 with active or convalescent COVID-19. The CDR3 DNA sequence: TGTGCCAGCAGCGTAGAGGGGACTAAAAAAGAGACCCAGTACTTC. Protein: CASSVEGTKKETQYF.